The 32 T cell receptor beta chains listed next were all sequenced from one sample in a study of blood T cell repertoires in COVID-19. TCRdb's copy holds only in-frame clones and misses some; the assay was immunoSEQ multiplex PCR. The data hold more than 350,000 clones, with 88% observed a single time. What was sequenced was PBMCs or T cells enriched from blood (not recorded which). Every receptor here comes from a woman aged 18-30 years who had been exposed to COVID-19.

The V gene is TRBV11-2, the J gene TRBJ2-3, with D tentatively TRBD2 (6 bases). This CDR3 spans 18 amino acids. Per the germline V gene, CDR1 is SGHAT and CDR2 is FQNNGV. V lost 1 base and J 4 bases, leaving 21 bases between the germline ends. The CDR3 loop reads CASSLVDVGHPGADTQYF. As DNA, the CDR3 is TGTGCCAGCAGCTTAGTAGATGTTGGTCACCCGGGAGCAGATACGCAGTATTTT.

This clone was seen just once. The V gene is TRBV12-3 or TRBV12-4, the J gene TRBJ2-7, with a tentative D call TRBD2 (5 bases). This CDR3 has 12 residues. Deletions cut 7 bases from V and 5 bases from J, with 12 bases between. CDR3 residues: CASTPEGHEQYF. In DNA form, the CDR3 reads TGTGCCAGCACCCCAGAGGGCCACGAGCAGTACTTC.

This clone has more than one count but fewer than ten. This chain connects TRBV11-1 to TRBJ1-3, with D hard to call. Trimming removed 3 bases at V and 1 base at J, with 4 bases between. In germline, CDR1 is SGHAT, CDR2 FQDESV (reference sequence). The CDR3 has 13 amino acids. DNA of the CDR3: TGTGCCAGCAGCTTTAATTCTGGAAACACCATATATTTT. Translation gives CASSFNSGNTIYF.

This clone was picked up a small number of times. This chain joins TRBV25-1 and TRBJ2-7; D is perhaps TRBD1 (5 bases). This CDR3 has 12 residues. Trimming removed 10 bases from V and 5 bases from J, with 15 bases in between. The germline gives CDR1 MGHDK, CDR2 SYGVNS. Here the CDR3 reads CAIRTMGNEQYF. CDR3 nucleotides: TGTGCCATACGGACAATGGGAAACGAGCAGTACTTC.

The chain has TRBV2 and TRBJ2-5; 7 bases fit TRBD2. The CDR3 extends over 13 amino acids. J gave up 4 bases and V 6 bases, and 5 bases lay outside the gene matches. The germline V gene has CDR1 SNHLY and CDR2 FYNNEI. The CDR3 spells CASRPSGRETQYF. The DNA of the CDR3 is TGTGCCAGCAGGCCTAGCGGCCGAGAGACCCAGTACTTC.

This sequence joins TRBV30 and TRBJ2-6, with D hard to call. Germline loops: CDR1 GTSNPN, CDR2 SVGIG (reference sequence). CDR3 size: 12 residues. V lost 4 bases and J 4 bases, leaving 5 bases between the germline ends. CDR3 DNA sequence: TGTGCCTGGACCGGGGGGGCCAACGTCCTGACTTTC. This codes for CAWTGGANVLTF. The whole variable domain, remainder taken from reference TRBV30 and TRBJ2-6, is SQTIHQWPATLVQPVGSPLSLECTVEGTSNPNLYWYRQAAGRGLQLLFYSVGIGQISSEVPQNLSASRPQDRQFILSSKKLLLSDSGFYLCAWTGGANVLTFGAGSRLTVL.

The rearrangement joins TRBV7-8 to TRBJ2-7, with a tentative D call TRBD1 (7 bases). CDR3 length: 15 residues. Looked up from germline, CDR1 is SGHVS and CDR2 is FQNEAQ. V was cut by 1 base and J by 2 bases, with 12 bases left in between. This CDR3 reads CASSLGQGLPYEQYF. Here the CDR3 DNA reads TGTGCCAGCAGCTTAGGACAGGGACTGCCCTACGAGCAGTACTTC. The full variable domain, completed using reference TRBV7-8 and TRBJ2-7, is GAGVSQSPRYKVAKRGQDVALRCDPISGHVSLFWYQQALGQGPEFLTYFQNEAQLDKSGLPSDRFFAERPEGSVSTLKIQRTQQEDSAVYLCASSLGQGLPYEQYFGPGTRLTVT.

V gene TRBV19 combines with J gene TRBJ2-1; D perhaps matches TRBD2 (6 bases). The V end lost 1 base, the J end lost 0 bases, and 16 bases lay between the germline ends. Germline assignment: CDR1 LNHDA and CDR2 SQIVND (reference sequence). CDR3 length: 18 residues. In DNA form, the CDR3 reads TGTGCCAGTAGTATAGGACACGGGAGCCCTTACTCCTACAATGAGCAGTTCTTC. Protein: CASSIGHGSPYSYNEQFF.

The chain carries TRBV18 and TRBJ1-1, with D tentatively TRBD1 (6 bases). The CDR3 covers 11 residues. Germline-derived CDR1 and CDR2 are KGHSH and LQKENI. V shed 5 bases and J shed 5 bases, with 6 bases lying between them. CDR3 in amino acids: CASSTGTEAFF. CDR3 bases: TGTGCCAGCTCAACAGGGACTGAAGCTTTCTTT.

J is TRBJ1-6 and V is TRBV27; maybe TRBD1 (5 bases). V was shortened by 3 bases and J by 11 bases, with 14 bases between the two germline ends. This CDR3 spans 14 amino acids. The V gene's germline CDR1 is MNHEY and CDR2 SMNVEV (reference sequence). CDR3 loop: CASSLQGIMTPLHF. The DNA of the CDR3 is TGTGCCAGCAGTTTGCAGGGAATAATGACACCCCTCCACTTT.

V is TRBV11-2 and J is TRBJ1-6; D possibly corresponds to TRBD1 (6 bases). V gave up 3 bases and J gave up 4 bases, with 13 bases separating them. In germline, CDR1 is SGHAT, CDR2 FQNNGV. This CDR3 spans 16 amino acids. The CDR3 loop is CASSLGAGNYNSPLHF. The CDR3 bases are TGTGCCAGCAGCTTGGGGGCAGGGAATTATAATTCACCCCTCCACTTT. The full variable domain, rest sourced from reference TRBV11-2 and TRBJ1-6, is EAGVAQSPRYKIIEKRQSVAFWCNPISGHATLYWYQQILGQGPKLLIQFQNNGVVDDSQLPKDRFSAERLKGVDSTLKIQPAKLEDSAVYLCASSLGAGNYNSPLHFGNGTRLTVT.

The chain recombines TRBV14 with TRBJ2-6, with D unclear. The ends were cut back, 0 bases at V and 0 bases at J, with 3 bases in the middle. The germline CDR1 and CDR2 sequences are SGHDN and FVKESK. The CDR3 runs 15 residues. Here the CDR3 DNA reads TGTGCCAGCAGCCAAGATCTCTCTGGGGCCAACGTCCTGACTTTC. This encodes CASSQDLSGANVLTF.

V is TRBV13 and J is TRBJ2-4, with 7 bases that match TRBD2. The CDR3 is 13 residues long. Unmatched junction bases numbered 5, after V lost 3 bases and J lost 9 bases. Germline lookup yields CDR1 PRHDT and CDR2 FYEKMQ (reference sequence). The CDR3 DNA is TGTGCCAGCAGCTTGTCAATAGCGGGCATTCAGTACTTC. Protein: CASSLSIAGIQYF.

V and J are TRBV14 and TRBJ2-7, with 9 bases matching TRBD2. V shed 3 bases and J 2 bases; nucleotides not matched to a gene: 11. This CDR3 has 17 amino acids. CDR1 SGHDN and CDR2 FVKESK come from the germline V gene. The CDR3 here is CASSQTRAASGTYEQYF. Here the CDR3 DNA reads TGTGCCAGCAGCCAGACCAGGGCGGCTAGCGGGACCTACGAGCAGTACTTC.

J is TRBJ1-3 and V is TRBV18; 7 bases are shared with TRBD1. Germline V CDR1 and CDR2: KGHSH, LQKENI. J lost 3 bases, V lost 4 bases, and 9 bases had no gene match. The CDR3 runs 16 residues. CDR3 region: CASSHEGASVGNTIYF. The CDR3 nucleotides are TGTGCCAGCTCACATGAGGGGGCATCGGTTGGAAACACCATATATTTT.

The chain uses TRBV7-9 and TRBJ2-4; 7 positions agree with TRBD2. The CDR3 runs to 16 residues. Trimming took 3 bases from V and 3 from J; bases not matched to a gene: 8. The germline V gene encodes CDR1 SEHNR and CDR2 FQNEAQ (reference sequence). The CDR3 nucleotides are TGTGCCAGCAGCTTGGGGCGGGAGAGTATCAAAAACATTCAGTACTTC. Encoded protein: CASSLGRESIKNIQYF.

The chain joins TRBV7-2 to TRBJ2-2, with 11 bases identical to TRBD2. The V segment lost 2 bases and the J segment 6 bases; nucleotides outside the gene matches: 5. Germline V gene data show CDR1 as SGHTA and CDR2 as FQGNSA. The CDR3 contains 16 residues. DNA for the CDR3: TGTGCCAGCAGCTTATCGCCTAGCGGGGGGTCCGGGGAGCTGTTTTTT. Encoded protein: CASSLSPSGGSGELFF.

V is TRBV25-1 and J is TRBJ1-3, with D uncertain. CDR1 is MGHDK and CDR2 is SYGVNS in the germline V gene. V was trimmed by 4 bases and J by 3 bases, leaving 4 bases between them. The CDR3 runs 12 residues. Here the CDR3 reads CASSAVGNTIYF. The CDR3 DNA is TGTGCCAGCAGTGCCGTTGGAAACACCATATATTTT.

This clone has a handful of counts. The chain is built from TRBV19 and TRBJ1-5, with 8 nucleotides matching TRBD1. With V trimmed by 5 bases and J by 7 bases, 4 bases remained unmatched. This CDR3 contains 13 residues. Per the germline V gene, CDR1 is LNHDA and CDR2 is SQIVND (reference sequence). CDR3 nucleotides: TGTGCCAGTAGTTCAGGGGGCTGGCAGCCCCAGCATTTT. Translating gives CASSSGGWQPQHF. Variable domain in full (rest from reference TRBV19 and TRBJ1-5): DGGITQSPKYLFRKEGQNVTLSCEQNLNHDAMYWYRQDPGQGLRLIYYSQIVNDFQKGDIAEGYSVSREKKESFPLTVTSAQKNPTAFYLCASSSGGWQPQHFGDGTRLSIL.

The chain employs TRBV7-2 and TRBJ2-2; 11 nucleotides match TRBD1. This CDR3 region has 16 residues. Germline CDR1 reads SGHTA; CDR2 reads FQGNSA. V trimming: 0 bases; J trimming: 6 bases; junction bases outside the gene matches: 3. The CDR3 DNA reads as TGTGCCAGCAGCTTAGCGGGGACAGGGGGGGCCGGGGAGCTGTTTTTT. Translating gives CASSLAGTGGAGELFF.

This chain connects TRBV7-9 to TRBJ2-5; 9 bases are a match to TRBD1. The CDR3 spans 16 residues. V dropped 8 bases and J dropped 1; count of bases not matched to a gene: 11. CDR1 is SEHNR and CDR2 is FQNEAQ in the germline V gene (reference sequence). CDR3 residues: CASRAGDRVFQETQYF. CDR3 bases: TGTGCCAGCCGCGCAGGGGACAGGGTGTTCCAAGAGACCCAGTACTTC. The whole variable domain, remainder taken from reference TRBV7-9 and TRBJ2-5, is DTGVSQNPRHKITKRGQNVTFRCDPISEHNRLYWYRQTLGQGPEFLTYFQNEAQLEKSRLLSDRFSAERPKGSFSTLEIQRTEQGDSAMYLCASRAGDRVFQETQYFGPGTRLLVL.

The genes are TRBV19 and TRBJ2-7; 9 nucleotides align to TRBD1. CDR3 length: 16 residues. The germline V gene encodes CDR1 LNHDA and CDR2 SQIVND (reference sequence). V gave up 3 bases and J gave up 3 bases; unmatched junction bases: 9. CDR3 loop: CASSIEDRGRGYEQYF. The CDR3 coding sequence is TGTGCCAGTAGTATCGAGGACAGGGGACGGGGCTACGAGCAGTACTTC.

With respect to this clone: The same CDR3 is also encoded by other DNA sequences in this sample. The chain carries TRBV9 and TRBJ1-3; the D gene is possibly TRBD1 (5 bases). Per germline, CDR1 SGDLS and CDR2 YYNGEE. This CDR3 is 14 amino acids long. Trimming took off 0 bases at V and 4 bases at J, with 8 bases between the two ends. The CDR3 is CASSVVGGGNTIYF. CDR3 DNA sequence: TGTGCCAGCAGCGTAGTGGGGGGAGGAAACACCATATATTTT.

This sequence joins TRBV6-5 and TRBJ1-1; D ambiguous. The CDR3 totals 14 residues. V lost 2 bases to trimming and J lost 5 bases, with 12 bases between them. Germline values: CDR1 MNHEY, CDR2 SVGAGI. In nucleotides, the CDR3 is TGTGCCAGCAGTTACAACCGGGTGCGGACTGAAGCTTTCTTT. Translating it yields CASSYNRVRTEAFF.

V gene TRBV15 combines with J gene TRBJ2-2; 8 nucleotides match TRBD2. Germline CDR1 reads LNHNV; CDR2 reads YYDKDF (reference sequence). CDR3 length equals 13 residues. Trimming at V came to 9 bases and at J to 2 bases, leaving 2 bases not matched to a gene. The CDR3: CATTSVNTGELFF. The CDR3 region has the DNA TGTGCCACGACTAGCGTCAACACCGGGGAGCTGTTTTTT. Based on the CDR3 plus reference TRBV15 and TRBJ2-2, the full variable domain is DAMVIQNPRYQVTQFGKPVTLSCSQTLNHNVMYWYQQKSSQAPKLLFHYYDKDFNNEADTPDNFQSRRPNTSFCFLDIRSPGLGDTAMYLCATTSVNTGELFFGEGSRLTVL.

This chain joins TRBV19 and TRBJ2-1; tentative D call: TRBD1 (5 bases). The V end lost 8 bases, the J end lost 4 bases, and 9 bases lay between the germline ends. Germline-derived CDR1 and CDR2 are LNHDA and SQIVND (reference sequence). The CDR3 sequence is 12 residues long. The CDR3 region has the DNA TGTGCCAGTGCCCCAGGGTACAATGAGCAGTTCTTC. Translating it yields CASAPGYNEQFF.

This chain links TRBV28 with TRBJ1-6; 7 nucleotides line up with TRBD1. V was pared by 4 bases and J by 8 bases, with 8 bases of the junction left unmatched. Germline V gene data show CDR1 as MDHEN and CDR2 as SYDVKM. The CDR3 length is 15 residues. The CDR3 sequence: CASSSRTGSYSPLHF. The CDR3 bases are TGTGCCAGCAGTTCTAGGACAGGATCCTATTCACCCCTCCACTTT.

The genes are TRBV7-8 and TRBJ1-5; maybe TRBD1 (5 bases). Germline V CDR1 and CDR2: SGHVS, FQNEAQ. The CDR3 extends over 17 amino acids. The V and J ends lost 0 bases and 4 bases respectively, with 16 bases between them. CDR3 sequence: CASSLANTGLSNQPQHF. The CDR3 bases are TGTGCCAGCAGCTTAGCGAATACAGGACTAAGTAATCAGCCCCAGCATTTT.

Only a few counts were recorded for this clone. V usage is TRBV27 and J usage is TRBJ1-2; no firm D call. The CDR3 runs 11 residues. V was cut by 10 bases and J by 4 bases, with 10 bases left in between. Germline lookup yields CDR1 MNHEY and CDR2 SMNVEV (reference sequence). CDR3 DNA sequence: TGTGCCACCCGGGAGGGCTATGGCTACACCTTC. Translating gives CATREGYGYTF.

Turning to this clone: Sequence at one end of the junction differs from germline and may be a read error. The V call is TRBV28, the J call TRBJ1-5; 9 nucleotides align to TRBD1. Germline values: CDR1 MDHEN, CDR2 SYDVKM. The CDR3 loop spans 15 amino acids. Here the CDR3 reads CASSSLGQGYHPQHF. CDR3 in DNA: TGTGCCAGCAGTTCCCTGGGACAGGGCTATCATCCCCAGCATTTT.

CDR3 sequence reads: CASSPNTGEQYF. The CDR3 nucleotides read TGCGCCAGCAGCCCCAATACAGGCGAGCAGTACTTC. The chain joins TRBV5-1 to TRBJ2-7, with D maybe TRBD1 (5 bases). This CDR3 comprises 12 residues. V lost 4 bases and J 6 bases, leaving 11 bases between the germline ends. Germline V gene lookup returns CDR1 SGHRS and CDR2 YFSETQ. Full variable domain (outside the CDR3, taken from reference TRBV5-1 and TRBJ2-7): KAGVTQTPRYLIKTRGQQVTLSCSPISGHRSVSWYQQTPGQGLQFLFEYFSETQRNKGNFPGRFSGRQFSNSRSEMNVSTLELGDSALYLCASSPNTGEQYFGPGTRLTVT.

V and J are TRBV9 and TRBJ2-7; 14 bases are shared with TRBD2. The CDR3 extends over 15 amino acids. CDR1 is SGDLS, CDR2 YYNGEE, per germline. After removal of 4 bases from V and 3 bases from J, the junction contained 3 bases not matched to a gene. CDR3 in amino acids: CASSPTSGGVYEQYF. The CDR3 DNA reads TGTGCCAGCAGCCCGACTAGCGGGGGGGTCTACGAGCAGTACTTC.